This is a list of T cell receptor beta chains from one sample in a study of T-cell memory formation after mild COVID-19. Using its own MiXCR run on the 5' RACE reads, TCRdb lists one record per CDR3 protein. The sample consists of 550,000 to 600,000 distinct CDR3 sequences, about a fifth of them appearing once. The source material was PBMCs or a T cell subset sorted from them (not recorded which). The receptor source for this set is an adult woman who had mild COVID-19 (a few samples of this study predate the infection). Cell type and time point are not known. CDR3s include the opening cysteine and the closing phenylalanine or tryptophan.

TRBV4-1,CASSQGLDLGELFF
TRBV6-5,CASSYSGTGGTDTQYF
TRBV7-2,CASSLVAGGTGELFF
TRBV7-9,CASSARNNQPQHF
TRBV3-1,CASSQERLSGNTIYF
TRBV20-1,CSAVALPGGGYTF
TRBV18,CASSRDPSGNTIYF
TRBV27,CASSQADSVNQPQHF
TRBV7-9,CASSLESYYEQYF
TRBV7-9,CASRRPFEQGLRREAFF
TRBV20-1,CSASSLGTDYNSPLHF
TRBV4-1,CASSPRAGTNTEAFF
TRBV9,CASSVGSGGAIYNEQFF
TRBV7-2,CASSPLAGRPQETQYF
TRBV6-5,CASRTAGISYEQYF
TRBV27,CASSSALVFYEQYF
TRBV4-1,CASSQGASGGYYNEQFF
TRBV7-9,CASSPPPSGGRYEQYF
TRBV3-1,CASSPVGVLYTEAFF
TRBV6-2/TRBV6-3,CASSFGVSGGFEQFF
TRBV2,CASSALAGGPHEQFF
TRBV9,CASSTEVNYEQYF
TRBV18,CASSPPRQREWTDTQYF
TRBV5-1,CASRPSGGSYNEQFF
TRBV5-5,CASSLEAARTRPNYGYTF
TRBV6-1,CASSWGQNTEAFF
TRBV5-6,CASSLWDRLNEQYF
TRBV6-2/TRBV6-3,CASSRQGYRPGNTIYF
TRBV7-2,CASSSRTGWNIQYF
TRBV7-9,CASEGTGYFIEQFF
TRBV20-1,CSALRSGGYTF
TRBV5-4,CASSFASGSGEQYF
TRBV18,CASSRMGADTQYF
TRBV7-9,CASSLGGDLQTGELFF
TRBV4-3,CASSQGTGGGVQPQHF
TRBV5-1,CASSIRLDSSYEQYF
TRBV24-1,CATSDPDSINYNEQFF
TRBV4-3,CASSQDRIIGGRQETQYF
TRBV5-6,CASSWDRGVGELFF